A selection of T cell receptor beta chains follows, all from one sample in a study of T cells after yellow fever vaccination. A single record per CDR3 protein comes from TCRdb applying MiXCR to the 5' RACE reads. The sample lists just over 300,000 distinct CDR3 sequences; around 3.9% were seen once. Source: PBMCs, taken on the day of the yellow fever booster vaccination. Source of these receptors: a man between 18 and 35 years old who received the YFV17D yellow fever vaccine. Each CDR3 is given without its conserved first and last residue.

V gene	J gene	CDR3 protein
TRBV13	TRBJ2-7	ASSTRTGGFDEQY
TRBV5-1	TRBJ1-4	ASSIDSYNEKLF
TRBV15	TRBJ2-5	ATSRSRTGGETQY
TRBV7-2	TRBJ1-2	ASSLARRPGGYT
TRBV20-1	TRBJ1-5	STLEDSNQPQH
TRBV7-9	TRBJ2-7	ASSFGTTAGSYEQY
TRBV6-2/TRBV6-3	TRBJ2-7	ASSYSPTSHPTFDEQY
TRBV7-8	TRBJ2-2	ASSPGEGHRELF
TRBV7-2	TRBJ1-1	ASRPFDGGSATEAF
TRBV20-1	TRBJ2-1	SARDGAGDYNEQF
TRBV5-6	TRBJ1-2	ASSLTATYGYT
TRBV5-1	TRBJ1-4	ASSVGDDREEKLF
TRBV3-1	TRBJ2-3	ASSQDLGANTDTQY
TRBV29-1	TRBJ2-4	SVTGGLNIQY
TRBV20-1	TRBJ1-2	SARGLWGAKGGYT
TRBV5-4	TRBJ2-3	ASSYDGRSTDTQY
TRBV5-1	TRBJ1-2	ATRDVDYGYT
TRBV7-3	TRBJ1-1	ASSKQGAASTEAF
TRBV5-1	TRBJ2-2	ASSRGPPGINTGELF
TRBV7-2	TRBJ2-1	ASRGLAGGWEQF
TRBV7-9	TRBJ1-2	ASSTGKHYT
TRBV5-1	TRBJ1-2	ASTPSANYGYT
TRBV2	TRBJ1-5	ASSDGFQPQH
TRBV5-1	TRBJ2-5	ASSPGTTPETQY
TRBV20-1	TRBJ2-3	SATEDPGRADTQY
TRBV12-3/TRBV12-4	TRBJ1-4	ASSLGRVDEKLF
TRBV7-9	TRBJ2-5	ASSFPSQGLQETQY
TRBV4-3	TRBJ1-2	ASSQDAGIIYGYT
TRBV5-4	TRBJ2-1	ASSLSGDEQF
TRBV5-1	TRBJ2-5	ASSLARTPIAETQY
TRBV19	TRBJ1-5	ASSIDGNQPQH
TRBV27	TRBJ1-5	ASSRSGGYQPQH
TRBV5-1	TRBJ1-6	ASRMGQTIYNSPLH
TRBV20-1	TRBJ2-2	SARVASNPGELF
TRBV7-2	TRBJ1-2	ASSPETNYGYT
TRBV30	TRBJ1-1	AWDEGRTEAF
TRBV6-2/TRBV6-3	TRBJ1-1	ASSYAGLNTEAF
TRBV5-1	TRBJ2-7	ASSLIGGAPYEQY
TRBV15	TRBJ2-3	ATSRGLAGDTDTQY